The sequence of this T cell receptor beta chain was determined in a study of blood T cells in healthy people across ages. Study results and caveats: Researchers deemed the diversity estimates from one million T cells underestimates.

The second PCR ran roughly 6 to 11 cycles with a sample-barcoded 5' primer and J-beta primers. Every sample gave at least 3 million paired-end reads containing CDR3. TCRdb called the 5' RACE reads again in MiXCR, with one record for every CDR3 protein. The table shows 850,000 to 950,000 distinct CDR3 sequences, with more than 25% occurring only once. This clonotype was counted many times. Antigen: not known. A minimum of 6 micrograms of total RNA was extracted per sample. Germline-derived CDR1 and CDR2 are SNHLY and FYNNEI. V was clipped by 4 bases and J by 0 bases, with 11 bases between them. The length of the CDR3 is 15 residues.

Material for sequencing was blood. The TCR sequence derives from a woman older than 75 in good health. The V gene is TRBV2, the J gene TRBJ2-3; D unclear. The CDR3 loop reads CASSVRHPSTDTQYF. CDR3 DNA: TGTGCCAGCAGTGTTAGGCATCCTAGCACAGATACGCAGTATTTT. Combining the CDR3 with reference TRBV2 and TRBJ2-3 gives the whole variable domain EPEVTQTPSHQVTQMGQEVILRCVPISNHLYFYWYRQILGQKVEFLVSFYNNEISEKSEIFDDQFSVERPDGSNFTLKIRSTKLEDSAMYFCASSVRHPSTDTQYFGPGTRLTVL.